This T cell receptor (beta chain) came from a study of T cell responses to AZD1222 COVID-19 vaccine. The sample holds a few counts of this clone. What it binds is not known. Some clones are missing from TCRdb's copy, which holds only in-frame ones; the method was immunoSEQ multiplex PCR. The sample has roughly 140,000 clones; more than 85% are singletons. The CDR3 runs 15 residues. The trim removed 2 bases at V and 6 bases at J, leaving 9 bases unmatched. The germline CDR1 and CDR2 sequences are SGHAT and FQNNGV. Study-wide results and caveats: Nearly half of the spike-specific TCRs reportedly recognize variant regions that carry no mutations. In all cases, repertoires were sampled only after the peak T cell response.

J is TRBJ2-5 and V is TRBV11-2, with 7 bases that match TRBD1. The TCR sequence derives from an adult who had recovered from COVID-19. Sequences were derived from peripheral blood, sampled after recovery from COVID-19. DNA of the CDR3: TGTGCCAGCAGCTTATGGCTAGGGGGCGGGCAGACCCAGTACTTC. The encoded protein is CASSLWLGGGQTQYF.